One and the same sample provided the 27 T cell receptor beta chains below, sequenced in a study of response to subunit inactivated influenza vaccine. TCRdb ran MiXCR on the RT-PCR reads and lists one entry per CDR3 protein. Seen here are about 570,000 distinct CDR3 sequences, approximately 11% observed once, and the top ten hold about 11%. The data also belong to a second study, concerning T cells expressing NK-cell markers. Turning to that study: Making the TCR beta cDNA relied on 5'RACE template switching with UMIs.

Sequencing used PBMCs from blood, obtained on the day of vaccination. The receptors derive from a man aged 45-65 years who received an inactivated influenza vaccine.

The genes are TRBV20-1 and TRBJ2-3, with TRBD2 identical over 8 bases. V was clipped by 4 bases and J by 5 bases; unmatched bases: 8. This CDR3 comprises 14 residues. Germline V gene lookup returns CDR1 DFQATT and CDR2 SNEGSKA (reference sequence). In nucleotides, the CDR3 is TGCAGTGCTAATAGCGGGAATGAGAGAGATACGCAGTATTTT. It is translated as CSANSGNERDTQYF.

In its sample, this clonotype was seen many times. CDR3 DNA sequence: TGTGCCAGCAGTTTCCCCGGCGGTTTCGAGCAGTACTTC. Encoded protein: CASSFPGGFEQYF. The chain uses TRBV27 and TRBJ2-7; D is unresolved. The CDR3 has 13 amino acids. Germline values: CDR1 MNHEY, CDR2 SMNVEV (reference sequence). V shed 3 bases and J shed 6 bases, with 12 bases lying between them.

V is TRBV6-6 and J is TRBJ2-2, with D unresolved. Germline values: CDR1 MNHNY, CDR2 SVGAGI (reference sequence). V was clipped by 5 bases and J by 6 bases, with 10 bases between them. The CDR3 totals 13 residues. The CDR3 sequence is CASSPIEAGELFF. In nucleotides, the CDR3 is TGTGCCAGCAGTCCTATAGAAGCCGGGGAGCTGTTTTTT.

As DNA, the CDR3 is TGCGCCAGCAGCCCCTTAGCGGGGGGCCACACAGATACGCAGTATTTT. Translated, it gives CASSPLAGGHTDTQYF. V and J are TRBV5-1 and TRBJ2-3; 10 positions agree with TRBD2. The J segment lost 2 bases and the V segment lost 4 bases, leaving 7 bases of the junction unmatched. This CDR3 contains 16 residues. Per germline, CDR1 SGHRS and CDR2 YFSETQ. Full variable domain (outside the CDR3, taken from reference TRBV5-1 and TRBJ2-3): KAGVTQTPRYLIKTRGQQVTLSCSPISGHRSVSWYQQTPGQGLQFLFEYFSETQRNKGNFPGRFSGRQFSNSRSEMNVSTLELGDSALYLCASSPLAGGHTDTQYFGPGTRLTVL.

The chain is built from TRBV5-1 and TRBJ1-1, with D possibly matching TRBD1 (6 bases). The V end lost 0 bases, the J end lost 2 bases, and 8 bases lay between the germline ends. The CDR3 contains 14 residues. The germline V gene has CDR1 SGHRS and CDR2 YFSETQ. CDR3 in DNA: TGCGCCAGCAGCTTGGGACAGGACAACACTGAAGCTTTCTTT. It yields the protein CASSLGQDNTEAFF.

This clonotype was recorded at least ten times. The chain has TRBV15 and TRBJ2-5, with D tentatively TRBD1 or TRBD2 (6 bases each). Deletions cut 5 bases from V and 5 bases from J, with 18 bases between. The germline CDR1 and CDR2 sequences are LNHNV and YYDKDF (reference sequence). The CDR3 length is 15 residues. In DNA form, the CDR3 reads TGTGCCACCAGCTCAGGAGGGGGTTCGGAGGAGACCCAGTACTTC. Protein: CATSSGGGSEETQYF.

The chain recombines TRBV6-2 or TRBV6-3 with TRBJ2-5; TRBD1 agrees at 8 bases. The V gene's germline CDR1 is MNHEY and CDR2 SVGEGT. The CDR3 length is 19 residues. With 2 bases clipped from V and 2 bases from J, the junction kept 16 bases outside the gene matches. The CDR3 region is CASSYERWTGTRAQETQYF. The CDR3 coding sequence is TGTGCCAGCAGTTACGAGCGCTGGACAGGGACGCGGGCGCAAGAGACCCAGTACTTC.

This clonotype has only a few counts. The chain combines TRBV5-6 with TRBJ2-1, with a tentative D call TRBD2 (5 bases). Germline V gene data show CDR1 as SGHDT and CDR2 as YYEEEE. V dropped 4 bases and J dropped 8 bases, with 19 bases sitting between them. CDR3 length: 15 amino acids. In DNA form, the CDR3 reads TGTGCCAGCAGCCCGATGCGGGCTCGCCCCCATGAGCAGTTCTTC. Its protein is CASSPMRARPHEQFF.

The chain combines TRBV20-1 with TRBJ2-1; TRBD1 agrees at 9 bases. The CDR3 runs to 13 residues. Germline trimming cut 4 bases from V and 7 bases from J; bases unmatched to any gene: 5. Germline CDR1 DFQATT, CDR2 SNEGSKA (reference sequence). The CDR3 here is CSAIQGAANEQFF. The CDR3 bases are TGCAGTGCTATACAGGGGGCTGCTAATGAGCAGTTCTTC.

This clonotype was picked up many times. This chain links TRBV7-2 with TRBJ2-3, with D possibly being TRBD1 or TRBD2 (5 bases each). Deletions cut 7 bases from V and 5 bases from J, with 16 bases between. From germline, CDR1 is SGHTA and CDR2 FQGNSA. The CDR3 has 14 residues. This CDR3 is CASTKWGSGDTQYF. The CDR3 DNA reads as TGTGCCAGCACCAAATGGGGGTCGGGAGATACGCAGTATTTT.

V is TRBV3-1 and J is TRBJ2-3; 9 bases line up with TRBD1. Looked up from germline, CDR1 is LGHDT and CDR2 is YNNKEL (reference sequence). Trimming removed 1 base from V and 3 bases from J; junction bases left unmatched: 11. The CDR3 consists of 18 residues. The CDR3 DNA follows: TGTGCCAGCAGCCAAGCCGCCCCGGGACAGGGATCGACAGATACGCAGTATTTT. Residues: CASSQAAPGQGSTDTQYF.

The rearrangement uses TRBV10-1 and TRBJ2-1, with TRBD1 matching over 9 bases. The germline V gene encodes CDR1 WNHNN and CDR2 SYGVQD (reference sequence). J gave up 10 bases and V 0 bases, and 7 bases lay outside the gene matches. This CDR3 is built from 15 residues. In DNA form, the CDR3 reads TGCGCCAGCAGTGAGTCCAGGATGGACAGGGGAGAGCAGTTCTTC. It codes for CASSESRMDRGEQFF.

The rearrangement links TRBV9 to TRBJ2-1; 12 bases agree with TRBD1. CDR3 length: 17 residues. Germline values: CDR1 SGDLS, CDR2 YYNGEE. After removal of 0 bases from V and 3 bases from J, the junction contained 4 bases not matched to a gene. The CDR3 coding sequence is TGTGCCAGCAGCGTAGCGGGACAGGGGGCCTTCTACAATGAGCAGTTCTTC. Protein: CASSVAGQGAFYNEQFF. Full variable domain (remainder filled in from reference TRBV9 and TRBJ2-1): DSGVTQTPKHLITATGQRVTLRCSPRSGDLSVYWYQQSLDQGLQFLIQYYNGEERAKGNILERFSAQQFPDLHSELNLSSLELGDSALYFCASSVAGQGAFYNEQFFGPGTRLTVL.

This clonotype has just a few counts. The DNA of the CDR3 is TGTGCCAGAGCAGTTGAGGTGAACACTGAAGCTTTCTTT. Protein: CARAVEVNTEAFF. V and J are TRBV27 and TRBJ1-1; D uncertain. Germline V gives CDR1 MNHEY, CDR2 SMNVEV (reference sequence). The CDR3 has 13 amino acids. V dropped 9 bases and J dropped 0 bases, with 11 bases sitting between them.

This clonotype was observed a few times. The chain combines TRBV12-3 or TRBV12-4 with TRBJ2-7; D is ambiguous. The CDR3 length is 12 residues. V was pared by 10 bases and J by 1 base, with 11 bases between. The CDR3: CATAEGSYEQYF. The CDR3 DNA follows: TGTGCCACCGCCGAAGGGTCCTACGAGCAGTACTTC.

This clonotype was recorded many times. This sequence joins TRBV28 and TRBJ2-2; 8 nucleotides match TRBD2. Per germline, CDR1 MDHEN and CDR2 SYDVKM. The V segment lost 2 bases and the J segment 4 bases; nucleotides outside the gene matches: 6. The CDR3 contains 16 residues. The CDR3 reads CASSLGLAVFTGELFF. CDR3 DNA: TGTGCCAGCAGTTTAGGACTAGCAGTTTTCACCGGGGAGCTGTTTTTT.

This clonotype was seen a few times. The chain joins TRBV7-2 to TRBJ1-6; 7 bases align to TRBD1. CDR1 is SGHTA, CDR2 FQGNSA, per germline. CDR3 length: 15 amino acids. J gave up 10 bases and V 1 base, and 7 bases lay outside the gene matches. CDR3 residues: CASSLETGAYSPLHF. The DNA for the CDR3 is TGTGCCAGCAGCTTAGAAACAGGGGCTTACTCACCCCTCCACTTT.

CDR3 region: CATTGGAYNSPLHF. CDR3 sequence (DNA): TGTGCCACCACGGGAGGCGCCTATAATTCACCCCTCCACTTT. The V gene is TRBV3-1, the J gene TRBJ1-6; D ambiguous. CDR3 size: 14 residues. From germline, CDR1 is LGHDT and CDR2 YNNKEL (reference sequence). Trimming took 10 bases from V and 2 from J, leaving 12 bases between them.

This clonotype was observed a few times. The V and J genes are TRBV12-3 or TRBV12-4 and TRBJ2-1; TRBD2 aligns across 8 bases. After removal of 2 bases from V and 7 bases from J, the junction contained 10 bases not matched to a gene. This CDR3 region has 16 residues. CDR3 residues: CASSLMVGGRINEQFF. CDR3 nucleotide sequence: TGTGCCAGCAGTTTAATGGTAGGCGGGAGGATAAATGAGCAGTTCTTC.

This clonotype was counted only a few times. The rearrangement joins TRBV24-1 to TRBJ2-6; D is undetermined. CDR1 KGHDR and CDR2 SFDVKD come from the germline V gene. The CDR3 consists of 15 residues. The V and J ends lost 3 bases and 1 base respectively, with 6 bases between them. CDR3 coding DNA: TGTGCCACCAGTGATACGTCGTCTGGGGCCAACGTCCTGACTTTC. This codes for CATSDTSSGANVLTF.

There are a few counts of this clonotype. J is TRBJ2-2 and V is TRBV9; D is possibly TRBD2 (5 bases). The ends were cut back, 0 bases at V and 1 base at J, with 10 bases in the middle. This CDR3 has 16 amino acids. Germline V gene lookup returns CDR1 SGDLS and CDR2 YYNGEE. The CDR3 nucleotides are TGTGCCAGCAGCGTAGCCGGGGTGGGGAACACCGGGGAGCTGTTTTTT. Translating it yields CASSVAGVGNTGELFF.

This clonotype was seen only a few times. The J gene is TRBJ2-5, the V gene TRBV7-8; D gene unclear. The CDR3 is 14 amino acids. Trimming took off 5 bases at V and 1 base at J, with 11 bases between the two ends. Germline V gene lookup returns CDR1 SGHVS and CDR2 FQNEAQ. CDR3: CASSPRHFQETQYF. The CDR3 DNA sequence: TGTGCCAGCAGCCCGCGACACTTCCAAGAGACCCAGTACTTC. Combining the CDR3 with reference TRBV7-8 and TRBJ2-5 gives the whole variable domain GAGVSQSPRYKVAKRGQDVALRCDPISGHVSLFWYQQALGQGPEFLTYFQNEAQLDKSGLPSDRFFAERPEGSVSTLKIQRTQQEDSAVYLCASSPRHFQETQYFGPGTRLLVL.

This clonotype was detected only a few times. J is TRBJ2-1 and V is TRBV6-2 or TRBV6-3, with D tentatively TRBD2 (6 bases). The CDR3 loop spans 17 amino acids. CDR1 is MNHEY, CDR2 SVGEGT, per germline. The V end lost 0 bases, the J end lost 0 bases, and 12 bases lay between the germline ends. This CDR3 is CASSYSTSTSSYNEQFF. The CDR3 nucleotides read TGTGCCAGCAGTTACTCGACTAGTACCAGCTCCTACAATGAGCAGTTCTTC.

This clonotype was seen many times. V is TRBV20-1 and J is TRBJ2-4, with D possibly matching TRBD1 (5 bases). This CDR3 region has 16 residues. Germline V lookup: CDR1 DFQATT, CDR2 SNEGSKA (reference sequence). Deletions cut 3 bases from V and 7 bases from J, with 22 bases between. CDR3 in DNA: TGCAGTGCTAGTCCATTTGGCGGCCTAAAGGGGAACATTCAGTACTTC. The encoded protein is CSASPFGGLKGNIQYF.

In its sample, this clonotype was seen many times. V usage is TRBV7-3 and J usage is TRBJ2-5, with unresolved D. V dropped 2 bases and J dropped 3 bases, with 7 bases sitting between them. This CDR3 has 13 residues. Germline V gene data show CDR1 as SGHTA and CDR2 as FQGTGA. This CDR3 is CASSLSAKETQYF. The CDR3 DNA follows: TGTGCCAGCAGCTTATCTGCCAAAGAGACCCAGTACTTC.

This clonotype was found a few times. The chain links TRBV7-8 to TRBJ2-2; no reliable D call. The CDR3 length is 12 residues. V dropped 3 bases and J dropped 7 bases, with 6 bases sitting between them. Per germline, CDR1 SGHVS and CDR2 FQNEAQ. The CDR3 nucleotides read TGTGCCAGCAGCTTTCACGGCGGGGAGCTGTTTTTT. Protein sequence: CASSFHGGELFF. The full variable domain, in which reference TRBV7-8 and TRBJ2-2 provide the parts outside the CDR3, is GAGVSQSPRYKVAKRGQDVALRCDPISGHVSLFWYQQALGQGPEFLTYFQNEAQLDKSGLPSDRFFAERPEGSVSTLKIQRTQQEDSAVYLCASSFHGGELFFGEGSRLTVL.

This chain links TRBV6-5 with TRBJ2-5, with TRBD1 as a possible D gene (6 bases). Germline V gene lookup returns CDR1 MNHEY and CDR2 SVGAGI. The CDR3 runs to 16 residues. V gave up 0 bases and J gave up 6 bases, with 17 bases separating them. CDR3 protein: CASSYSPQGSDQTQYF. The CDR3 nucleotides read TGTGCCAGCAGTTACTCACCGCAGGGGTCTGATCAGACCCAGTACTTC.